This TCR beta chain was observed in a study of blood T cell repertoires in COVID-19. The overall study: COVID-19 samples from acute and convalescent phases originated in the United States, Italy and Spain. From T cells, B-cell-depleted T cells, or PBMCs came the material, which was cDNA or gDNA.

Unmatched junction bases numbered 13, after V lost 6 bases and J lost 5 bases. Looked up from germline, CDR1 is SNHLY and CDR2 is FYNNEI. The CDR3 has 16 amino acids. Living in roughly 25 US areas, the participants were between roughly 18 and 89 years of age. Membership in each cohort depended on participant-reported clinical history. This table comes from immunoSEQ multiplex PCR, and its TCRdb copy is limited to in-frame clones, with some not included. The sample yields 240,000 or so clones, around 89% seen once. J is TRBJ2-3 and V is TRBV2; 8 nucleotides agree with TRBD2. The sequenced sample consisted of PBMCs or T cells enriched from blood (not recorded which). This receptor was obtained from a man aged 40-49 years who had recovered from COVID-19. The CDR3 is CASSLRSAGGGDTQYF. The CDR3 DNA is TGTGCCAGCAGCTTACGGTCGGCGGGGGGTGGAGATACGCAGTATTTT.